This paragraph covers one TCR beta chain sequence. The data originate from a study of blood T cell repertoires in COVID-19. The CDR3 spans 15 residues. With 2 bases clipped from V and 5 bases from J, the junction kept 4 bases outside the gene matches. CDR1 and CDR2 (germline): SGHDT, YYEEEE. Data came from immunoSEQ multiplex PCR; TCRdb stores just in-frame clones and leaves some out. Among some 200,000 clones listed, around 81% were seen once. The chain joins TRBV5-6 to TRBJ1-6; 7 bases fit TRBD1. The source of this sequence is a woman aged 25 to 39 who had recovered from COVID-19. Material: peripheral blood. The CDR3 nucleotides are TGTGCCAGCAGCTTTGTCGACAGGGATAATTCACCCCTCCACTTT. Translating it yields CASSFVDRDNSPLHF.